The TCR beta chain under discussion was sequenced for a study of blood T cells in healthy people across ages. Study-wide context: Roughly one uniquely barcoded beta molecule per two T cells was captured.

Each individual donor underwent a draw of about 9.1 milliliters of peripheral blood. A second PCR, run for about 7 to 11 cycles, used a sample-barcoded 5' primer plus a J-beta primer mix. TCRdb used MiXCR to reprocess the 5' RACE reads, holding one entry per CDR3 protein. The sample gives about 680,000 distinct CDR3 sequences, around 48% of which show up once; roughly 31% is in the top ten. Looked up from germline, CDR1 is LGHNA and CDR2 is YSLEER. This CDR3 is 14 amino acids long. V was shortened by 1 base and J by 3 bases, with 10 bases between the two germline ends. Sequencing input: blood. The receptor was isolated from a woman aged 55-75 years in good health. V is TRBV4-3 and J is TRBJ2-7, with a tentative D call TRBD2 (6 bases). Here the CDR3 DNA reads TGCGCCAGCAGCCAAGGGTCGGGGGACTACGAGCAGTACTTC. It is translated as CASSQGSGDYEQYF.